This T cell receptor beta chain was captured in a study of blood T cells in healthy people across ages. Study information: The template switching approach captured approximately one barcoded beta molecule for every two T cells. Findings of the study overall: Significant beta diversity loss was already apparent by age approximately 37, declining roughly linearly.

The CDR3 runs to 14 residues. V trimming: 4 bases; J trimming: 1 base; junction bases outside the gene matches: 3. Germline assignment: CDR1 MNHEY and CDR2 SVGAGI. Comments on this clonotype: What it binds is not known.

The second PCR ran about 6 to 12 cycles with a sample-barcoded 5' primer and J-beta primers. The template-switch adaptor, which had 12 random nucleotides, put a tag on each cDNA molecule. Researchers report that each sample yielded at least 3 million CDR3-containing paired-end reads. TCRdb recomputed calls from the 5' RACE reads with MiXCR, one row per CDR3 protein. The top ten hold 20% to 25% of the sample, which has fewer than 900,000 distinct CDR3 sequences, roughly 41% seen once. The chain carries TRBV6-5 and TRBJ2-5; 7 bases line up with TRBD1. This receptor was identified in a woman aged 55-70 years in good health. The specimen sequenced was blood. The CDR3 DNA follows: TGTGCCAGCAGTTGGGACAGAAGCCAAGAGACCCAGTACTTC. It specifies CASSWDRSQETQYF.